A selection of T cell receptor beta chains follows, all from one sample in a study of post-analysis software for immune sequencing data. TCRdb re-called the PCR reads with MiXCR, one entry per CDR3 protein. Here the sample spans fewer than 700,000 distinct CDR3 sequences, 44% being singletons. Input material: blood. Source of these receptors: a girl between 5 and 17 years old with multiple sclerosis. Both conserved end residues are part of each CDR3. D genes are given only for firm matches. The size of a clone is reported for some rows only, either as once, few or many, or as a class for expanded clones.

TRBJ2-5 | few | TRBD1 | TRBV29-1 | CSVDPPGDRGVTRETQYF | TGCAGCGTTGACCCCCCCGGGGACAGGGGCGTAACTAGGGAGACCCAGTACTTC
TRBJ1-1 | few | TRBD1 | TRBV14 | CASSQRDSFKGAFF | TGTGCCAGCAGCCAACGGGACAGTTTTAAGGGAGCTTTCTTT
TRBJ2-7 | few | . | TRBV28 | CASSPRQVSYEQYF | TGTGCCAGCAGCCCTCGGCAGGTATCCTACGAGCAGTACTTC
TRBJ2-3 | many | . | TRBV29-1 | CSAALEGPDTQYF | TGCAGCGCCGCTCTGGAGGGACCAGATACGCAGTATTTT
TRBJ1-1 | few | . | TRBV12-3/TRBV12-4 | CASSAGHQNTEAFF | TGTGCCAGCAGCGCGGGTCACCAGAACACTGAAGCTTTCTTT
TRBJ2-5 | few | . | TRBV20-1 | CSAGSRGGEETQYF | TGCAGTGCTGGGAGCAGGGGTGGGGAGGAGACCCAGTACTTC
TRBJ2-1 | . | TRBD2 | TRBV6-2/TRBV6-3 | CTSTYLRGAYEQFF | TGTACCAGCACTTATTTGCGGGGGGCCTATGAGCAGTTCTTC
TRBJ2-1 | . | TRBD2 | TRBV30 | CAWEWLAGGEEQFF | TGTGCCTGGGAGTGGCTAGCGGGAGGGGAAGAGCAGTTCTTC
TRBJ2-1 | . | . | TRBV5-1 | CASSFRLDEQFF | TGCGCCAGCAGCTTCCGACTAGATGAGCAGTTCTTC
TRBJ2-3 | few | TRBD2 | TRBV20-1 | CSAPSGGALKKDTQYF | TGCAGTGCTCCTAGCGGGGGGGCGTTAAAGAAAGATACGCAGTATTTT
TRBJ2-1 | . | TRBD2 | TRBV3-1 | CASSQAGGRQFF | TGTGCCAGCAGCCAAGCGGGGGGGAGGCAGTTCTTC
TRBJ2-1 | . | . | TRBV6-2/TRBV6-3 | CASGYGPSYNEQFF | TGTGCCAGCGGGTATGGACCATCCTACAATGAGCAGTTCTTC
TRBJ2-5 | . | . | TRBV6-6 | CASSWDGPPGEQYF | TGTGCCAGCAGTTGGGACGGCCCCCCGGGGGAGCAGTACTTC
TRBJ2-7 | . | TRBD1 | TRBV6-5 | CASSPRDRVGEQYF | TGTGCCAGCAGCCCTCGGGACAGGGTCGGCGAGCAGTACTTC
TRBJ2-7 | . | . | TRBV5-1 | CASSLSGGAKYEQYF | TGCGCCAGCAGCTTGTCGGGGGGCGCAAAGTACGAGCAGTACTTC
TRBJ1-5 | . | . | TRBV6-6 | CASRERWVQHF | TGTGCCAGCAGGGAAAGGTGGGTCCAGCATTTT
TRBJ2-3 | few | . | TRBV12-3/TRBV12-4 | CASTTGLADTQYF | TGTGCCAGCACCACGGGGCTCGCAGATACGCAGTATTTT
TRBJ1-1 | . | . | TRBV5-1 | CASSSRVGLNTEAFF | TGCGCCAGCAGCTCACGAGTGGGGTTAAACACTGAAGCTTTCTTT
TRBJ1-4 | . | TRBD1 | TRBV4-1 | CASSHFGQGEKLFF | TGCGCCAGCAGCCATTTCGGACAGGGTGAAAAACTGTTTTTT
TRBJ2-7 | few | TRBD2 | TRBV28 | CASSRVPLILAGGVYEQYF | TGTGCCAGCAGCCGTGTTCCCCTGATACTAGCGGGAGGGGTCTACGAGCAGTACTTC
TRBJ2-7 | once | TRBD1 | TRBV5-1 | CASSWPRDRDEQYF | TGCGCCAGCAGCTGGCCCCGGGACAGGGACGAGCAGTACTTC
TRBJ2-5 | . | . | TRBV12-3/TRBV12-4 | CASSPNGAGETQYF | TGTGCCAGCAGTCCCAACGGGGCGGGGGAGACCCAGTACTTC
TRBJ2-7 | . | . | TRBV2 | CASKSVGAWGAYEQYF | TGTGCCAGCAAAAGTGTGGGGGCTTGGGGCGCCTACGAGCAGTACTTC
TRBJ2-1 | . | TRBD2 | TRBV13 | CASSTGGRQLAEVQFF | TGTGCCAGCAGCACCGGGGGCAGACAACTAGCGGAGGTGCAGTTCTTC
TRBJ2-1 | . | TRBD2 | TRBV7-2 | CASRERGGDNEQFF | TGTGCCAGCAGGGAGCGGGGGGGAGACAATGAGCAGTTCTTC
TRBJ2-7 | . | . | TRBV20-1 | CSTVSSPSREQYF | TGCAGTACCGTAAGCTCCCCTAGCCGCGAGCAGTACTTC
TRBJ2-2 | . | . | TRBV6-5 | CASGTGELFF | TGTGCCAGCGGGACCGGGGAGCTGTTTTTT
TRBJ2-5 | few | TRBD1 | TRBV5-1 | CASSLEPIQGKEYF | TGCGCCAGCAGCTTGGAACCGATACAGGGGAAGGAGTACTTC
TRBJ2-7 | . | . | TRBV5-5 | CASSRDTSSYEQYF | TGTGCCAGCAGCCGGGACACGAGCTCCTACGAGCAGTACTTC
TRBJ2-7 | . | . | TRBV6-5 | CASTSPGGEQYF | TGTGCCAGCACCTCACCAGGAGGCGAGCAGTACTTC
TRBJ2-7 | . | . | TRBV5-4 | CASGPASYEQYF | TGTGCCAGCGGACCGGCCTCCTACGAGCAGTACTTC
TRBJ2-5 | . | . | TRBV7-7 | CASSPIRAATPETQYF | TGTGCTAGCAGCCCAATCCGGGCAGCGACCCCAGAGACCCAGTACTTC
TRBJ1-2 | few | . | TRBV6-5 | CASSWGAHGYTF | TGTGCCAGCAGTTGGGGGGCGCATGGCTACACCTTC
TRBJ2-3 | few | TRBD2 | TRBV29-1 | CSVAPGTSQYF | TGCAGCGTGGCCCCCGGGACTAGCCAGTATTTT
TRBJ1-2 | . | . | TRBV12-3/TRBV12-4 | CASSLAPWTANYGYTF | TGTGCCAGCAGTTTAGCTCCCTGGACCGCAAACTATGGCTACACCTTC
TRBJ1-2 | . | . | TRBV11-3 | CASALDRRSYTF | TGTGCCAGCGCCTTAGATAGGAGGAGCTACACCTTC
TRBJ2-6 | . | . | TRBV19 | CASSITGNSGANVRTF | TGTGCCAGTAGTATAACAGGGAACTCTGGGGCCAACGTCCGGACTTTC
TRBJ2-3 | . | TRBD2 | TRBV20-1 | CSALTSGMGDTQYF | TGCAGTGCTTTGACTAGCGGAATGGGGGATACGCAGTATTTT
TRBJ1-2 | . | . | TRBV20-1 | CSASSGGYTF | TGCAGTGCTAGCTCAGGGGGCTACACCTTC
TRBJ2-1 | . | TRBD2 | TRBV4-1 | CASSRGLAGANNEQFF | TGCGCCAGCAGCCGAGGACTAGCGGGAGCCAACAATGAGCAGTTCTTC
TRBJ1-2 | . | TRBD1 | TRBV12-3/TRBV12-4 | CASSFGGPTGDGYTF | TGTGCCAGCAGTTTCGGGGGGCCGACAGGGGACGGCTACACCTTC
TRBJ2-3 | . | . | TRBV2 | CASSEYPQGEQYF | TGTGCCAGCAGTGAATACCCCCAAGGAGAGCAGTATTTT
TRBJ2-5 | many | . | TRBV5-1 | CASSPDGLEEETQYF | TGCGCCAGCAGCCCGGATGGCCTCGAAGAAGAGACCCAGTACTTC